This T cell receptor beta chain comes out of a study of neoadjuvant nivolumab and ipilimumab in lung cancer. Study information: Nivolumab 3 mg/kg was given days 1, 15 and 29, plus ipilimumab 1 mg/kg day 1 in combination.

Of note for this clone: The antigen is unknown.

Sequenced by immunoSEQ multiplex PCR; TCRdb stores in-frame clones only, minus some. The data hold about 8,600 clones, with approximately 80% observed a single time. Findings of the study overall: Only two of four nivolumab-treated tumors gained richness and clonality by surgery. Blood richness before therapy tracked richness in tumors resected after neoadjuvant therapy.

The CDR3 sequence is 17 residues long. The germline V gene encodes CDR1 LNHNV and CDR2 YYDKDF (reference sequence). V lost 0 bases, J lost 0 bases, and 6 bases stayed unmatched. This chain links TRBV15 with TRBJ2-7; 9 bases fit TRBD2. This material consisted of tumor tissue, taken after neoadjuvant nivolumab, alone or with ipilimumab, at or shortly before surgery. This TCR was sampled from an adult with non-small cell lung cancer. CDR3 coding DNA: TGTGCCACCAGCAGAGATTCTAGCGGGACGATCTCCTACGAGCAGTACTTC. Residues: CATSRDSSGTISYEQYF.